This T cell receptor beta chain was captured by sequencing in a study of T cell responses to AZD1222 COVID-19 vaccine. General study results and limits: Only after the peak T cell response were repertoires sampled. Once two AZD1222 doses were given, Spike-specific TCR breadth and depth went up. Donors were mostly white British, more females; clonal diversity possibly underestimated.

Produced via immunoSEQ multiplex PCR; TCRdb's table is partial and in-frame only. The sample yields about 100,000 clones, more than 75% seen once. V shed 2 bases, J shed 5 bases, and the junction held 9 bases outside the gene matches. The CDR3 has 16 amino acids. This clone was observed a single time. The antigen remains unidentified. Sequencing used peripheral blood, obtained on day 0 of MenACWY control vaccination. J is TRBJ2-5 and V is TRBV23-1; TRBD1 aligns across 9 bases. TRBV23-1 is identified as an open reading frame with a role that is uncertain. The TCR comes from an adult in good health. This CDR3 reads CASSQADDRGWETQYF. In nucleotides, the CDR3 is TGCGCCAGCAGTCAAGCTGATGACAGGGGGTGGGAGACCCAGTACTTC.